The next 2 T cell receptor beta chains were all read from a single sample in a study of cytomegalovirus exposure and HLA in healthy donors. PCR used 60 Vbeta primers and 13 Jbeta primers. Some clones are missing from TCRdb's copy, which holds only in-frame ones; the method was immunoSEQ multiplex PCR. The profile shows fewer than 200,000 clones, roughly 79% of them singletons. What was sequenced was PBMCs. The receptors were sampled from a woman between 45 and 60 years old in good health and CMV-seropositive.

The V call is TRBV19, the J call TRBJ2-2; possibly TRBD2 for D (6 bases). V gave up 9 bases and J gave up 5 bases, with 10 bases separating them. Germline V lookup: CDR1 LNHDA, CDR2 SQIVND (reference sequence). This CDR3 spans 12 amino acids. CDR3 protein: CASAGRTGELFF. CDR3 nucleotides: TGTGCCAGCGCGGGGCGAACCGGGGAGCTGTTTTTT.

The chain uses TRBV10-1 and TRBJ2-7; 10 nucleotides align to TRBD1. This CDR3 is built from 13 residues. Germline V lookup: CDR1 WNHNN, CDR2 SYGVQD (reference sequence). V trimming: 4 bases; J trimming: 5 bases; junction bases outside the gene matches: 2. Here the CDR3 DNA reads TGCGCCAGCAGTGTGACAGGGGGCAACGAGCAGTACTTC. Its protein product is CASSVTGGNEQYF.